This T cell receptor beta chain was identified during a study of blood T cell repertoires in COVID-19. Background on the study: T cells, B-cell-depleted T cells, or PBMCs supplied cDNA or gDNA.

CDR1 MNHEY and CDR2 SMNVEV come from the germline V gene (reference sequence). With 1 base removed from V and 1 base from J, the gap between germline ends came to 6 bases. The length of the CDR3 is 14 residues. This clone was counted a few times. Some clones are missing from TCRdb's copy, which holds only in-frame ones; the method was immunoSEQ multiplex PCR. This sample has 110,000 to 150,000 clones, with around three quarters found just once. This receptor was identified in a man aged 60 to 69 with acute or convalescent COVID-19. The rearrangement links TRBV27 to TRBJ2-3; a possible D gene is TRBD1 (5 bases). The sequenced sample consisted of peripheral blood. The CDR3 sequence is CASSLFRGTDTQYF. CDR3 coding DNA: TGTGCCAGCAGTTTATTCAGGGGCACAGATACGCAGTATTTT.